This section outlines one T cell receptor (beta chain) sequence together with its context. This sample stems from a study of shared clonotypes between healthy human individuals. Using immunoSEQ multiplex PCR, the repertoire was profiled, and TCRdb retains in-frame clones only, with some absent. The sample holds 2,500,000 or so clones, 80% to 95% seen once. This TCR came from a man aged 18 to 35 in good health. Some clones in this sample may be carry-over from other donors' samples. Specimen: naive CD4+ T cells from PBMCs. Subset specified: CD45RA+ positively selected.

CDR3 DNA: TGTGCCAGCAGTTACGGGGGACTAGCTAGGAACAATGAGCAGTTCTTC. Amino acid sequence: CASSYGGLARNNEQFF. J is TRBJ2-1 and V is TRBV6-6; 9 nucleotides agree with TRBD2. Germline assignment: CDR1 MNHNY and CDR2 SVGAGI (reference sequence). V was clipped by 2 bases and J by 5 bases; unmatched bases: 7. The CDR3 extends over 16 amino acids.